A selection of T cell receptor beta chains follows, all from one sample in a study of T cells after yellow fever vaccination. TCRdb reprocessed the 5' RACE reads with MiXCR, giving one entry per CDR3 protein. This repertoire shows around 400,000 distinct CDR3 sequences, roughly 12% found once; its top ten account for less than 20%. The sample was PBMCs, taken on the day of the first yellow fever vaccination. All receptors come from a man between 18 and 29 years old who received the YFV17D yellow fever vaccine. The CDR3 runs from the conserved cysteine through the conserved F or W. A D gene is named only where the DNA matches it firmly. The size entry is marked missing in some rows and otherwise reads once, few, many or a size class.

v_gene	d_gene	j_gene	abundance	CDR3aa	CDR3nt
TRBV20-1	-	TRBJ2-7	-	CSARSSSNSYEQYF	TGCAGTGCTAGAAGCTCATCCAACTCCTACGAGCAGTACTTC
TRBV5-5	-	TRBJ1-3	-	CASSPDQGSGNTIYF	TGTGCCAGCAGCCCCGACCAGGGGTCTGGAAACACCATATATTTT
TRBV5-4	TRBD1	TRBJ1-5	few	CASSLMGQSNQPQHF	TGTGCCAGCAGCTTGATGGGACAGAGCAATCAGCCCCAGCATTTT
TRBV12-3/TRBV12-4	-	TRBJ2-5	many	CASSPTEQETQYF	TGTGCCAGCAGCCCGACAGAACAAGAGACCCAGTACTTC
TRBV5-1	TRBD1	TRBJ2-1	many	CASSLSLGTGGEQFF	TGCGCCAGCAGCTTGTCCTTAGGGACAGGGGGGGAGCAGTTCTTC
TRBV20-1	TRBD1	TRBJ1-3	-	CSAADRGLGNTIYF	TGCAGTGCGGCAGACAGGGGTCTCGGAAACACCATATATTTT
TRBV15	TRBD1	TRBJ1-4	-	CATSGGEQGAGEKLFF	TGTGCCACCAGCGGGGGGGAACAGGGGGCCGGTGAAAAACTGTTTTTT
TRBV7-3	-	TRBJ2-1	-	CASSSPIEGGNEQFF	TGTGCCAGCAGCTCCCCTATCGAGGGGGGGAATGAGCAGTTCTTC
TRBV5-1	TRBD1	TRBJ2-1	-	CASSPLLTGYNEQFF	TGCGCCAGCAGCCCACTACTGACAGGGTATAATGAGCAGTTCTTC
TRBV20-1	TRBD2	TRBJ2-1	-	CSLTSVYNEQFF	TGCAGCCTGACTAGCGTTTACAATGAGCAGTTCTTC
TRBV18	TRBD2	TRBJ2-1	few	CASSPPAPGGARNEQFF	TGTGCCAGCTCACCACCTGCCCCGGGGGGGGCTAGGAATGAGCAGTTCTTC
TRBV6-5	-	TRBJ1-3	-	CASSYRGSSGNTIYF	TGTGCCAGCAGTTATAGGGGAAGCTCTGGAAACACCATATATTTT
TRBV4-1	-	TRBJ2-7	-	CASSQEGRGPYEQYF	TGCGCCAGCAGCCAAGAGGGCAGGGGCCCCTACGAGCAGTACTTC
TRBV20-1	TRBD2	TRBJ2-1	-	CSARDFRTSGGAGAWGEQFF	TGCAGTGCTAGAGATTTCCGGACTAGCGGGGGGGCCGGAGCTTGGGGTGAGCAGTTCTTC
TRBV28	TRBD1	TRBJ1-6	few	CASTTTAGTGGSPLHF	TGTGCCAGCACTACCACCGCGGGGACAGGGGGTTCACCCCTCCACTTT
TRBV12-3/TRBV12-4	-	TRBJ2-7	-	CASSGPEGPTVGEQYF	TGTGCCAGCAGCGGCCCGGAGGGACCAACTGTGGGCGAGCAGTACTTC
TRBV7-2	-	TRBJ2-6	once	CASSLGPGGGANVLTF	TGTGCCAGCAGCTTAGGGCCAGGTGGTGGGGCCAACGTCCTGACTTTC